The table lists the clone carrying this TCR beta chain with a count of one. Its antigen is as yet unknown. The data originate from a study of blood T cells in healthy people across ages. Each sample used at least 6.5 million PBMCs. Per germline, CDR1 DFQATT and CDR2 SNEGSKA (reference sequence). The V and J ends lost 5 bases and 3 bases, in that order; junction bases with no gene match: 11. CDR3 length: 16 residues. General study findings and limits: Whereas aged donors had fewer naive CD4+ cells, long-lived donors had more of them and higher diversity.

Using a J-beta primer mix together with a sample-barcoded 5' primer, a second PCR was run for roughly 6 to 11 cycles. TCRdb redid the calling of the 5' RACE reads with MiXCR, one entry per CDR3 protein. Here the sample spans over 600,000 distinct CDR3 sequences, more than 50% being singletons. Input material: blood. The J gene is TRBJ2-7, the V gene TRBV20-1; TRBD2 matches at 12 bases. This TCR came from a man aged 35-49 years in good health. DNA of the CDR3: TGCAGTGCTGGGGGGGGGACTAGCGGGCCGAACTACGAGCAGTACTTC. It encodes CSAGGGTSGPNYEQYF.